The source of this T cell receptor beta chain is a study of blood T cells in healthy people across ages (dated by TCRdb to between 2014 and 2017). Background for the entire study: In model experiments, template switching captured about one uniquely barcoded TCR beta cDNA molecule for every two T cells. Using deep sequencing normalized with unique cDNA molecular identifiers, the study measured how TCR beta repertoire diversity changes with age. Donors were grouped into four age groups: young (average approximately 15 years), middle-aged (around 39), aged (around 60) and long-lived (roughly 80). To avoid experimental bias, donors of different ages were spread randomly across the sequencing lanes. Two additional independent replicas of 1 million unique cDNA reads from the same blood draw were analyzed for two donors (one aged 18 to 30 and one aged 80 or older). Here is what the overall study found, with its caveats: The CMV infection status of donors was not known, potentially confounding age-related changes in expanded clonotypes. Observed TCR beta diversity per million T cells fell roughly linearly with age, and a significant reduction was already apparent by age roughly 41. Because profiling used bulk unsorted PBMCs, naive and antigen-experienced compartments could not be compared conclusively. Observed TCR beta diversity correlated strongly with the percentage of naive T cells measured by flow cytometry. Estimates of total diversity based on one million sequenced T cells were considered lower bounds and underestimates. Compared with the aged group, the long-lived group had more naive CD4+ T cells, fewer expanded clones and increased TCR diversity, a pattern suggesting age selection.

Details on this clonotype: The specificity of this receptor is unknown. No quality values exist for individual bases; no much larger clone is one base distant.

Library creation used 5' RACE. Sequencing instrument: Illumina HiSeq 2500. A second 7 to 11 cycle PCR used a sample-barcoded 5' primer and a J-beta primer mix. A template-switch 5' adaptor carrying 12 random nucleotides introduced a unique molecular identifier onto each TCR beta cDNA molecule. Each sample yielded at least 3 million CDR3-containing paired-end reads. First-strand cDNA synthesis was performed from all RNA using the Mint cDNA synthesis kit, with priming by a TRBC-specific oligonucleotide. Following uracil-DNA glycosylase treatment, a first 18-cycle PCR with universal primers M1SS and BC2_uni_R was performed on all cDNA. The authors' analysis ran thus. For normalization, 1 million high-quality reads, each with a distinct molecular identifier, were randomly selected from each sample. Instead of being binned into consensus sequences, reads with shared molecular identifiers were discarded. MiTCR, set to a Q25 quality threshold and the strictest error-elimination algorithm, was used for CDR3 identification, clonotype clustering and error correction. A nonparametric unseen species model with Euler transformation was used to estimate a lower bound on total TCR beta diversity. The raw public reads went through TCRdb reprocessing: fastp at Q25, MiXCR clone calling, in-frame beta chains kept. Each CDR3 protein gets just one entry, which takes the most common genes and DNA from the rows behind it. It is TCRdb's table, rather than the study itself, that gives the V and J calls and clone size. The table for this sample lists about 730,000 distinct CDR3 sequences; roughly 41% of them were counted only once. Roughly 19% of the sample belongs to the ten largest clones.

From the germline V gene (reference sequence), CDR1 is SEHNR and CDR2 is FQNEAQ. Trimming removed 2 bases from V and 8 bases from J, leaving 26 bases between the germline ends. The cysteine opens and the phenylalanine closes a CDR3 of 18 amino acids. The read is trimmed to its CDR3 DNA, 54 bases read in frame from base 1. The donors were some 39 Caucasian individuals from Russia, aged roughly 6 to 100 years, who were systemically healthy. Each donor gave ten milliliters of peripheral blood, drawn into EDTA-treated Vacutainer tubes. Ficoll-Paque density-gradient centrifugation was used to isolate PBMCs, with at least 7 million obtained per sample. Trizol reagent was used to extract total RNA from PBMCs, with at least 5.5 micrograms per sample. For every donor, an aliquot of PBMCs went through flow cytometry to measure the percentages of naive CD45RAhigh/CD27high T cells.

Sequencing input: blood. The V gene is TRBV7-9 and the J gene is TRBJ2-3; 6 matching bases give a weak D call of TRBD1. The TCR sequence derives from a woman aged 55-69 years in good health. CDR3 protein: CASSLKFGGQGKGGTQYF. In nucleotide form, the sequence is TGTGCCAGCAGCTTAAAATTTGGTGGCCAGGGGAAGGGTGGTACGCAGTATTTT.